A single sample gave rise to the 13 T cell receptor beta chains below, sequenced in a study of cytomegalovirus exposure and HLA in healthy donors. Vbeta (60) and Jbeta (13) primers were used in the PCR. Assay: immunoSEQ multiplex PCR; the TCRdb copy retains only in-frame clones and omits some. The table has around 190,000 clones, around 75% seen once. The source material was PBMCs. These receptors originate from a female donor in good health and CMV-seronegative.

J is TRBJ2-3 and V is TRBV7-9; the match to TRBD2 covers 7 bases. Trimming at V came to 4 bases and at J to 7 bases, leaving 14 bases not matched to a gene. This CDR3 has 16 residues. Germline values: CDR1 SEHNR, CDR2 FQNEAQ (reference sequence). The CDR3 DNA sequence: TGTGCCAGCAGCTCCTCGGGGCGACTAGCCACCCATACGCAGTATTTT. Translation gives CASSSSGRLATHTQYF.

Here the CDR3 reads CASSQKNTGELFF. In nucleotides, the CDR3 is TGTGCCAGCAGCCAAAAAAACACCGGGGAGCTGTTTTTT. The chain carries TRBV5-8 and TRBJ2-2, with D uncertain. This CDR3 is built from 13 residues. Looked up from germline, CDR1 is SGHTS and CDR2 is YDEGEE. Trimming left V 4 bases short and J 2 bases short, with 6 bases between.

The rearrangement uses TRBV2 and TRBJ1-5; 9 positions agree with TRBD1. There are 13 residues in the CDR3. V lost 6 bases and J lost 5; bases outside the gene matches: 2. The germline CDR1 and CDR2 sequences are SNHLY and FYNNEI. The CDR3 here is CASSGDRDQPQHF. The CDR3 bases are TGTGCCAGCAGCGGGGACAGGGATCAGCCCCAGCATTTT. The variable domain in full, completed from reference TRBV2 and TRBJ1-5, reads EPEVTQTPSHQVTQMGQEVILRCVPISNHLYFYWYRQILGQKVEFLVSFYNNEISEKSEIFDDQFSVERPDGSNFTLKIRSTKLEDSAMYFCASSGDRDQPQHFGDGTRLSIL.

This rearrangement joins TRBV12-5 to TRBJ2-7; 12 bases map to TRBD2. J gave up 3 bases and V 4 bases, and 7 bases lay outside the gene matches. The CDR3 length is 16 residues. The germline V gene has CDR1 LGHNT and CDR2 FRNRAP. The CDR3 region is CASGSHGLAGNYEQYF. The CDR3 bases are TGTGCTAGTGGTTCTCACGGACTAGCGGGAAACTACGAGCAGTACTTC.

The chain has TRBV28 and TRBJ2-3, with no clear D. The CDR3 spans 12 residues. Per the germline V gene, CDR1 is MDHEN and CDR2 is SYDVKM. V was trimmed by 3 bases and J by 3 bases, leaving 4 bases between them. The CDR3 nucleotides read TGTGCCAGCAGTTTGCGGACAGATACGCAGTATTTT. As protein: CASSLRTDTQYF. Supplemented by reference TRBV28 and TRBJ2-3, the full variable domain reads DVKVTQSSRYLVKRTGEKVFLECVQDMDHENMFWYRQDPGLGLRLIYFSYDVKMKEKGDIPEGYSVSREKKERFSLILESASTNQTSMYLCASSLRTDTQYFGPGTRLTVL.

V usage is TRBV27 and J usage is TRBJ1-2; 8 bases line up with TRBD1. The V gene end was trimmed by 5 bases and the J gene end by 3 bases; junction bases not matched to a gene: 11. CDR1 MNHEY and CDR2 SMNVEV come from the germline V gene (reference sequence). This CDR3 contains 16 residues. As DNA, the CDR3 is TGTGCCAGCAGTCCAATTATGGACAGGGACGACTATGGCTACACCTTC. This sequence encodes CASSPIMDRDDYGYTF.

The chain is built from TRBV30 and TRBJ1-1, with TRBD1 identical over 7 bases. CDR1 GTSNPN and CDR2 SVGIG come from the germline V gene (reference sequence). The CDR3 runs to 15 residues. J lost 6 bases, V lost 2 bases, and 12 bases had no gene match. The CDR3 DNA is TGTGCCTGGAGTACACACAGGGGACCTCTGGCTGAAGCTTTCTTT. Translating it yields CAWSTHRGPLAEAFF.

The rearrangement uses TRBV6-5 and TRBJ2-7; D is unclear. This CDR3 is 15 amino acids long. V lost 5 bases to trimming and J lost 3 bases, with 17 bases between them. Per germline, CDR1 MNHEY and CDR2 SVGAGI. The DNA of the CDR3 is TGTGCCAGCAGTCCATTTCGTGGAGAGAACTACGAGCAGTACTTC. It translates to CASSPFRGENYEQYF.

The chain recombines TRBV7-2 with TRBJ2-1; 7 bases are a match to TRBD2. V shed 2 bases, J shed 1 base, and the junction held 2 bases outside the gene matches. The CDR3 runs 15 residues. The germline V gene encodes CDR1 SGHTA and CDR2 FQGNSA. CDR3 in amino acids: CASSLSGNSYNEQFF. The CDR3 bases are TGTGCCAGCAGCTTAAGCGGGAATTCCTACAATGAGCAGTTCTTC.

V and J are TRBV5-1 and TRBJ1-1; tentative D call: TRBD1 (5 bases). The CDR3 length is 16 residues. The V end was cut by 1 base, the J end by 0 bases, with 13 bases between. Per the germline V gene, CDR1 is SGHRS and CDR2 is YFSETQ. CDR3 loop: CASSLHPGGMNTEAFF. For the CDR3, the DNA is TGCGCCAGCAGCTTGCACCCGGGGGGGATGAACACTGAAGCTTTCTTT.

V usage is TRBV30 and J usage is TRBJ2-7; 8 positions agree with TRBD1. CDR1 and CDR2 from the germline V gene are GTSNPN and SVGIG (reference sequence). Germline trimming cut 1 base from V and 6 bases from J; bases unmatched to any gene: 5. This CDR3 is built from 13 residues. The CDR3 spells CAWSGTGFSEQYF. DNA for the CDR3: TGTGCCTGGAGTGGGACAGGGTTTAGCGAGCAGTACTTC.

This clone has only one observation. This chain connects TRBV7-6 to TRBJ2-3; unclear D gene. With 3 bases removed from V and 4 bases from J, the gap between germline ends came to 11 bases. The CDR3 length is 14 residues. Germline-derived CDR1 and CDR2 are SGHVS and FNYEAQ. CDR3 nucleotides: TGTGCCAGCAGCTTTCTTAGAGGTGCAGATACGCAGTATTTT. This encodes CASSFLRGADTQYF.

This sequence joins TRBV15 and TRBJ2-1; D is possibly TRBD1 (6 bases). The CDR3 extends over 16 amino acids. Per germline, CDR1 LNHNV and CDR2 YYDKDF (reference sequence). The ends were cut back, 1 base at V and 3 bases at J, with 13 bases in the middle. This CDR3 reads CATSRGPAGVYNEQFF. DNA of the CDR3: TGTGCCACCAGCAGAGGTCCGGCAGGGGTCTACAATGAGCAGTTCTTC.